This record looks at one T cell receptor (beta chain) sequence and its context. The source of the sample is a study of blood T cell repertoires in COVID-19. Across the whole study: Collection of acute and convalescent COVID-19 samples took place in the United States, Italy and Spain. Sources were T cells, B-cell-depleted T cells, or PBMCs; the material itself was cDNA or gDNA.

Sequencing was performed with immunoSEQ multiplex PCR; in TCRdb, only in-frame clones are kept and a portion is missing. In the table there are hundreds of thousands of clones, around 83% of which are singletons. The V and J ends lost 4 bases and 7 bases, in that order; junction bases with no gene match: 14. The germline gives CDR1 SGHRS, CDR2 YFSETQ. The CDR3 extends over 16 amino acids. This sequence originates from a man at least 80 years old with acute or convalescent COVID-19. Sequencing was performed on peripheral blood. V is TRBV5-1 and J is TRBJ2-1; 7 positions match TRBD2. DNA for the CDR3: TGCGCCAGCAGCCGCCTTAGGATAGCGCGGGAGAATGAGCAGTTCTTC. Its protein product is CASSRLRIARENEQFF.